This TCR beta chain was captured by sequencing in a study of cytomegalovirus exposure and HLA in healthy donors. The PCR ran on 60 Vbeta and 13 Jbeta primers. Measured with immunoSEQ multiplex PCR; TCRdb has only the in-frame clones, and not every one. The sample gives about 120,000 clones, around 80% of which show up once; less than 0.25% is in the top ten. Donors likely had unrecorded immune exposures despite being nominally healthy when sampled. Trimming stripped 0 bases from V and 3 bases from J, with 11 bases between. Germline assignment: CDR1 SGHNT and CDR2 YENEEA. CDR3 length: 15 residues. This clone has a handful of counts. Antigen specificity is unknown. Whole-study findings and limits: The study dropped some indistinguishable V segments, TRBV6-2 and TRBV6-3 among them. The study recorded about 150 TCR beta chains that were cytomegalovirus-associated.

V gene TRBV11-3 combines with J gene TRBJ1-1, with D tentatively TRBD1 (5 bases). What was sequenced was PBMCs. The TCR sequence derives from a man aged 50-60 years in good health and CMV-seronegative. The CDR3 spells CASSLDYRGDTEAFF. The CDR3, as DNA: TGTGCCAGCAGCTTAGATTATAGGGGCGACACTGAAGCTTTCTTT.